The rows below give T cell receptor beta chains drawn from one sample of a study of blood T cell repertoires in COVID-19. The protocol was immunoSEQ multiplex PCR, while the TCRdb copy is restricted to in-frame clones and leaves out a portion. The table records approximately 200,000 clones, approximately 79% of them present only once. Input material: peripheral blood. These receptor sequences come from a man aged 60-69 years with active or convalescent COVID-19. The CDR3 runs from the conserved cysteine through the conserved F or W. The order of the fields is clone size, D gene, J gene, V gene, CDR3 length, CDR3 DNA, CDR3 protein. A D gene is named only where the DNA matches it firmly. Some rows mark clone size as missing; the rest say once, few, many or name a class of expanded clone.

clone size: .; D gene: TRBD1; J gene: TRBJ1-4; V gene: TRBV19; CDR3 length: 14; CDR3 DNA: TGTGCCAGTAGCCCGGGACAGTTTAATGAAAAACTGTTTTTT; CDR3 protein: CASSPGQFNEKLFF
clone size: .; D gene: TRBD2; J gene: TRBJ2-5; V gene: TRBV18; CDR3 length: 15; CDR3 DNA: TGTGCCAGCTCACCTAGCGGGAGGAACTTGGAGACCCAGTACTTC; CDR3 protein: CASSPSGRNLETQYF
clone size: .; D gene: TRBD2; J gene: TRBJ2-2; V gene: TRBV4-1; CDR3 length: 18; CDR3 DNA: TGCGCCAGCAGCCAAGATGAGATAGCGGGAGGCTACACCGGGGAGCTGTTTTTT; CDR3 protein: CASSQDEIAGGYTGELFF
clone size: .; D gene: TRBD2; J gene: TRBJ2-5; V gene: TRBV4-3; CDR3 length: 15; CDR3 DNA: TGCGCCAGCAGCCAATTAGCGGGAGGGCAAGAGACCCAGTACTTC; CDR3 protein: CASSQLAGGQETQYF
clone size: .; D gene: TRBD2; J gene: TRBJ2-1; V gene: TRBV7-6; CDR3 length: 16; CDR3 DNA: TGTGCCAGCAGTCGCCAGCGGGAGAGCTCCTACAATGAGCAGTTCTTC; CDR3 protein: CASSRQRESSYNEQFF
clone size: few; D gene: TRBD1; J gene: TRBJ2-5; V gene: TRBV28; CDR3 length: 13; CDR3 DNA: TGTGCCACCGATGACAGGGGGCGAGAGACCCAGTACTTC; CDR3 protein: CATDDRGRETQYF
clone size: .; D gene: .; J gene: TRBJ1-5; V gene: TRBV6-2/TRBV6-3; CDR3 length: 13; CDR3 DNA: TGTGCCAGCAGTCGCAGGGCAAATCAGCCCCAGCATTTT; CDR3 protein: CASSRRANQPQHF
clone size: .; D gene: .; J gene: TRBJ1-1; V gene: TRBV7-2; CDR3 length: 16; CDR3 DNA: TGTGCCAGCAGCTTGGAGGGCACAATTATGAACACTGAAGCTTTCTTT; CDR3 protein: CASSLEGTIMNTEAFF
clone size: .; D gene: .; J gene: TRBJ2-5; V gene: TRBV12-3/TRBV12-4; CDR3 length: 13; CDR3 DNA: TGTGCCAGCAGTCCCGGGACTGAAGAGACCCAGTACTTC; CDR3 protein: CASSPGTEETQYF
clone size: .; D gene: .; J gene: TRBJ1-1; V gene: TRBV5-1; CDR3 length: 15; CDR3 DNA: TGCGCCAGCAGCTTGGGAGGACGGGGGGACACTGAAGCTTTCTTT; CDR3 protein: CASSLGGRGDTEAFF
clone size: .; D gene: .; J gene: TRBJ2-1; V gene: TRBV9; CDR3 length: 18; CDR3 DNA: TGTGCCAGCAGCGCCCGGTCTACGGGATCGAGCTCCTACAATGAGCAGTTCTTC; CDR3 protein: CASSARSTGSSSYNEQFF
clone size: .; D gene: .; J gene: TRBJ1-2; V gene: TRBV5-6; CDR3 length: 12; CDR3 DNA: TGTGCCAGCAGCTTGACAGGGCCTGGCTACACCTTC; CDR3 protein: CASSLTGPGYTF
clone size: .; D gene: TRBD1; J gene: TRBJ2-3; V gene: TRBV23-1; CDR3 length: 16; CDR3 DNA: TGCGCCAGCAAGTCTCCTGGGACAGGGTCCACAGATACGCAGTATTTT; CDR3 protein: CASKSPGTGSTDTQYF
clone size: .; D gene: .; J gene: TRBJ1-5; V gene: TRBV24-1; CDR3 length: 18; CDR3 DNA: TGTGCCACCAGTGATCTTTCAGAAGGGCAGGGGAGCAATCAGCCCCAGCATTTT; CDR3 protein: CATSDLSEGQGSNQPQHF
clone size: .; D gene: TRBD1; J gene: TRBJ2-7; V gene: TRBV7-9; CDR3 length: 16; CDR3 DNA: TGTGCCAGCAGCTTACAACCGGACAGGGCGAATTACGAGCAGTACTTC; CDR3 protein: CASSLQPDRANYEQYF
clone size: .; D gene: .; J gene: TRBJ1-1; V gene: TRBV28; CDR3 length: 14; CDR3 DNA: TGTGCCCTATGCGGGGGAGGTCAGAACACTGAAGCTTTCTTT; CDR3 protein: CALCGGGQNTEAFF
clone size: .; D gene: TRBD1; J gene: TRBJ2-2; V gene: TRBV10-3; CDR3 length: 14; CDR3 DNA: TGTGCCATCAGTCCGGGACAGACCACCGGGGAGCTGTTTTTT; CDR3 protein: CAISPGQTTGELFF
clone size: .; D gene: TRBD2; J gene: TRBJ2-1; V gene: TRBV2; CDR3 length: 15; CDR3 DNA: TGTGCCAGCAGAGGTAGACTAGCGGGGTTCGATGAGCAGTTCTTC; CDR3 protein: CASRGRLAGFDEQFF
clone size: once; D gene: .; J gene: TRBJ2-7; V gene: TRBV29-1; CDR3 length: 12; CDR3 DNA: TGCAGCGTTCGAGTTTCCCGGGGCGAGCAGTACTTC; CDR3 protein: CSVRVSRGEQYF
clone size: .; D gene: .; J gene: TRBJ1-2; V gene: TRBV6-5; CDR3 length: 12; CDR3 DNA: TGTGCCAGCACCAACAGGAACTATGGCTACACCTTC; CDR3 protein: CASTNRNYGYTF
clone size: .; D gene: .; J gene: TRBJ1-3; V gene: TRBV7-3; CDR3 length: 15; CDR3 DNA: TGTGCCAGCAGCTCAGATACAGGCTCTGGAAACACCATATATTTT; CDR3 protein: CASSSDTGSGNTIYF
clone size: .; D gene: .; J gene: TRBJ2-7; V gene: TRBV7-2; CDR3 length: 15; CDR3 DNA: TGTGCCAGCAGCTTTATTAGCCTCCCCACCTACGAGCAGTACTTC; CDR3 protein: CASSFISLPTYEQYF
clone size: .; D gene: TRBD1; J gene: TRBJ1-3; V gene: TRBV7-2; CDR3 length: 13; CDR3 DNA: TGTGCCAGCAGCTTAGCGTACAGGGGAGGCATATATTTT; CDR3 protein: CASSLAYRGGIYF